The present TCR beta chain was sequenced within a study of T cell clonotyping in hematopoietic cell transplantation. Looking at the study overall: Recipient samples before transplant were obtained post-cytoreduction.

Findings of the study overall: Pathologically expanded recipient clonotypes increased progressively from day 30 to day 180 as diversity fell. No sorting was done, leaving CD4 and CD8 contributions mixed.

The table came from immunoSEQ multiplex PCR; TCRdb's copy has only in-frame clones and leaves some out. The sample records about 21,000 clones, approximately 87% being singletons. On this clone: Its antigen is unknown.

The time point is: recipient sample about 28 days before transplant, after cytoreduction. The CDR3 has 15 residues. V dropped 5 bases and J dropped 6 bases, with 20 bases sitting between them. The germline V gene has CDR1 SEHNR and CDR2 FQNEAQ (reference sequence). The sample was peripheral blood mononuclear cells, taken before stem cell transplant. This clonotype originated in a man between 18 and 29 years old with biphenotypic leukemia. Some clones in this sample may be carry-over from other donors' samples. V is TRBV7-9 and J is TRBJ2-7; tentatively, D is TRBD1 or TRBD2 (6 bases each). The CDR3 here is CASSPPGGALTEQYF. The CDR3 bases are TGTGCCAGCAGCCCCCCCGGGGGCGCATTAACCGAGCAGTACTTC.